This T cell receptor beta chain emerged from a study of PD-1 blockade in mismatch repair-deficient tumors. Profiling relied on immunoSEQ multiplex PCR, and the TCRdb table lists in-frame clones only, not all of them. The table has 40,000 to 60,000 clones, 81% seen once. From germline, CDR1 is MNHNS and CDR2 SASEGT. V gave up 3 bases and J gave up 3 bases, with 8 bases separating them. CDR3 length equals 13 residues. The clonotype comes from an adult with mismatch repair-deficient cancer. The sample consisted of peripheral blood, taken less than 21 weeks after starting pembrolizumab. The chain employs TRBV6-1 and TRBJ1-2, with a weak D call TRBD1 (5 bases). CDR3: CASSDDRYYGYTF. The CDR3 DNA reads TGTGCCAGCAGTGACGACAGATACTATGGCTACACCTTC.